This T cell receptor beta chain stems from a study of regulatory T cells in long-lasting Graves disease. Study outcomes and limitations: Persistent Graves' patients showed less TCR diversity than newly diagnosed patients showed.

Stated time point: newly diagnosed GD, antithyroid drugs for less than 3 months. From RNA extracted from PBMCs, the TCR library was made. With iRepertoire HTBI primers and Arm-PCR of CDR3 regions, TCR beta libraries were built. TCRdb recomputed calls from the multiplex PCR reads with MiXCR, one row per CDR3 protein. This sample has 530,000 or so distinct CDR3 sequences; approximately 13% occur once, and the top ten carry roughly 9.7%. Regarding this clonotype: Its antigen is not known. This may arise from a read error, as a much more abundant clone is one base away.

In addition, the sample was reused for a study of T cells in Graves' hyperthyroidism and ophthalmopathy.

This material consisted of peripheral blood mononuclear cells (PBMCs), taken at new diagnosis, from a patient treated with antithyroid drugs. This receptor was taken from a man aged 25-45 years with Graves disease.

CDR3 DNA: TGTGCCAGCAGTGTGGCAAGGGCCGCTCGGTGGAGTGAAGCTTTCTTT. This sequence encodes CASSVARAARWSEAFF. The chain couples TRBV25-1 to TRBJ1-1, with no clear D. The germline V and J ends were trimmed by 4 bases and 7 bases, with 22 bases remaining between them. Germline lookup yields CDR1 MGHDK and CDR2 SYGVNS. The CDR3 has 16 amino acids. Drawing the rest from reference TRBV25-1 and TRBJ1-1, the complete variable domain is EADIYQTPRYLVIGTGKKITLECSQTMGHDKMYWYQQDPGMELHLIHYSYGVNSTEKGDLSSESTVSRIRTEHFPLTLESARPSHTSQYLCASSVARAARWSEAFFGQGTRLTVV.